Following are 2 T cell receptor beta chains from one sample sequenced in a study of blood T cell repertoires in COVID-19. Sequencing used immunoSEQ multiplex PCR; TCRdb keeps in-frame clones, though not all of them. The sample carries 150,000 to 200,000 clones, around 80% recorded once. Sequencing used PBMCs or T cells enriched from blood (not recorded which). These receptors were collected from a woman aged 55-69 years who had recovered from COVID-19.

V and J are TRBV5-1 and TRBJ1-5; 10 nucleotides agree with TRBD1. V was clipped by 7 bases and J by 5 bases; unmatched bases: 6. The CDR3 is 14 amino acids. From germline, CDR1 is SGHRS and CDR2 YFSETQ. The CDR3 spells CASAAGTGDQPQHF. Here the CDR3 DNA reads TGCGCCAGCGCTGCCGGGACAGGGGATCAGCCCCAGCATTTT.

V is TRBV13 and J is TRBJ2-2; D perhaps matches TRBD2 (6 bases). Germline V gives CDR1 PRHDT, CDR2 FYEKMQ (reference sequence). The ends were cut back, 7 bases at V and 8 bases at J, with 17 bases in the middle. The CDR3 loop spans 14 amino acids. CDR3 protein: CASTPSPAGGELFF. CDR3 nucleotides: TGTGCCAGCACACCTTCCCCCGCGGGAGGGGAGCTGTTTTTT. The entire variable domain, with the rest obtained from reference TRBV13 and TRBJ2-2, is as follows: AAGVIQSPRHLIKEKRETATLKCYPIPRHDTVYWYQQGPGQDPQFLISFYEKMQSDKGSIPDRFSAQQFSDYHSELNMSSLELGDSALYFCASTPSPAGGELFFGEGSRLTVL.